This T cell receptor beta chain was retrieved from a study of cytomegalovirus exposure and HLA in healthy donors. Overall study context: Drawn from HLA-typed donors, 80 million to 95 million unique TCRs were held in an early data release.

This PCR relied on a set of 60 Vbeta primers and 13 Jbeta primers. Some clones are missing from TCRdb's copy, which holds only in-frame ones; the method was immunoSEQ multiplex PCR. Of under 150,000 clones in the sample, approximately 80% were seen once. Comment on this clone: Its antigen is not known.

The CDR3 has 12 residues. From germline, CDR1 is SNHLY and CDR2 FYNNEI. With 0 bases removed from V and 12 bases from J, the gap between germline ends came to 6 bases. The study's findings and limits: A missense variant in DCLRE1C was later tied to TCR beta V- and J-gene trimming. The study listed 150 to 200 cytomegalovirus-associated TCR beta chains.

The genes are TRBV2 and TRBJ1-6; no clear D gene. The sample taken for sequencing was PBMCs. The TCR was taken from a girl aged 2-15 years in good health and CMV-seronegative. The CDR3 is CASSEARIPLHF. The CDR3 DNA reads as TGTGCCAGCAGTGAAGCGCGGATACCCCTCCACTTT.